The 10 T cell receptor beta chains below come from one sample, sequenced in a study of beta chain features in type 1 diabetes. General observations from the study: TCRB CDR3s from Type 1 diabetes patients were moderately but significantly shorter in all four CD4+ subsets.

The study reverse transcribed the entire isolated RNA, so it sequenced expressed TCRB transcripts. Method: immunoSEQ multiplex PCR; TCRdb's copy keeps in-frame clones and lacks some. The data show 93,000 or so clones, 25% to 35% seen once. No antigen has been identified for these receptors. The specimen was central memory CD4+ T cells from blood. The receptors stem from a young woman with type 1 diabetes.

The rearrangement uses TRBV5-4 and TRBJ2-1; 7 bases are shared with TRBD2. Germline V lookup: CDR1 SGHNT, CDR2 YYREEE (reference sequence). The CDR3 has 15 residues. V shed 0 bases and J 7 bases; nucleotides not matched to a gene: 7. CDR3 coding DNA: TGTGCCAGCAGCTTGGCGGCGGGAGTAGGTAATGAGCAGTTCTTC. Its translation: CASSLAAGVGNEQFF.

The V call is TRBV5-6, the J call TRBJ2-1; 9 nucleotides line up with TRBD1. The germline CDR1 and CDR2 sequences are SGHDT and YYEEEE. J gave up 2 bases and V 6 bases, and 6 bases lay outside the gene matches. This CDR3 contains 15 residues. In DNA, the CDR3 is TGTGCCAGCACCCCCGGGACAGGGACCTACAATGAGCAGTTCTTC. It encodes CASTPGTGTYNEQFF.

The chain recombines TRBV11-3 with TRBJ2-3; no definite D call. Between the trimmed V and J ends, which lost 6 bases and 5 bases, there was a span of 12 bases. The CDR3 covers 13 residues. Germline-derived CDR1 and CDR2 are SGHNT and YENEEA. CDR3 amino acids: CASSTAPGDTQYF. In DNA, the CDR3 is TGTGCCAGCAGTACTGCGCCAGGAGATACGCAGTATTTT.

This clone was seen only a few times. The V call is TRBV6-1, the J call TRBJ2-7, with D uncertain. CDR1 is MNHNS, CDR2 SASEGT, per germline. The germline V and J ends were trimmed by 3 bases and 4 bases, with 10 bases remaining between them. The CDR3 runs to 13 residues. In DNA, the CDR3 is TGTGCCAGCAGTGATCGGGTCCGGTACGAGCAGTACGTC. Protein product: CASSDRVRYEQYV.

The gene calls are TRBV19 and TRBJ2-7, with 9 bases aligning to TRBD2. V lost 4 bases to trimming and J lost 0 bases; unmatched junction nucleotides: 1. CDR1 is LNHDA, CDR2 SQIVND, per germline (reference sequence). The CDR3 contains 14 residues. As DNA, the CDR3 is TGTGCCAGTAGTAAGCGGGAGGCCTCCTACGAGCAGTACTTC. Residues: CASSKREASYEQYF.

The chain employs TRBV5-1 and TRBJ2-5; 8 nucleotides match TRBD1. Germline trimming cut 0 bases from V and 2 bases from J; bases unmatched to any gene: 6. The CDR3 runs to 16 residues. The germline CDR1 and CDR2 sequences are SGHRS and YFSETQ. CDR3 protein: CASSLGTGGPQETQYF. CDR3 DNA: TGCGCCAGCAGCTTGGGAACAGGGGGTCCTCAAGAGACCCAGTACTTC.

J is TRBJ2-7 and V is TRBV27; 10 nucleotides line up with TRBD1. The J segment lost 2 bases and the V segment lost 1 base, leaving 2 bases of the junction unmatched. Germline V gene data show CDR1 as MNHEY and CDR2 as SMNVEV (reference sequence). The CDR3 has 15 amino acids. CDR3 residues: CASSLYGTGAYEQYF. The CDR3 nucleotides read TGTGCCAGCAGTTTATATGGGACAGGGGCCTACGAGCAGTACTTC.

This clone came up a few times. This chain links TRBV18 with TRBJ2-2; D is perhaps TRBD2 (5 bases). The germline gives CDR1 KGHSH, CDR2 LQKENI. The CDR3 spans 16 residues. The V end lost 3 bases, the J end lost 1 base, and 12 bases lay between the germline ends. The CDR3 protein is CASSPSLALNTGELFF. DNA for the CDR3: TGTGCCAGCTCACCGAGTCTAGCCTTGAACACCGGGGAGCTGTTTTTT.

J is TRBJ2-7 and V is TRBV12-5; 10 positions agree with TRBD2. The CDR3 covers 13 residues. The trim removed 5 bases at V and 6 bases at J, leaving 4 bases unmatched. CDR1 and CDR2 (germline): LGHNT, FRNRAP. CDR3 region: CASGTASGSEQYV. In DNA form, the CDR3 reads TGTGCTAGTGGTACCGCTAGCGGGAGCGAGCAGTACGTC.

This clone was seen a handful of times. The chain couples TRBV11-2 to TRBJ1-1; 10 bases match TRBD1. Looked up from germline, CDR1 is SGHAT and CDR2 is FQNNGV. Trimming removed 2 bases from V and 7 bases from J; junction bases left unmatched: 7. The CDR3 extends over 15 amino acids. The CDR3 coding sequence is TGTGCCAGCAGCTTACGGACAGGGGGGCAGGGTGAAGCTTTCTTT. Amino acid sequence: CASSLRTGGQGEAFF.